This TCR beta chain was captured in a study of identical twins (TCRdb year 2016). For context, the study as a whole: TCR alpha and beta repertoires from monozygotic twins, unrelated adults of various ages and cord blood were deep-sequenced to test whether fetal clonotypes persist. Replicate twin experiments were performed at different times using different library preparation protocols to rule out contamination.

The sample holds a few counts of this clonotype. Its antigen specificity is not known. Base qualities were left out, and no much larger clone turns up one base away. Taken from cysteine to phenylalanine, the CDR3 has 17 residues. Solely the CDR3 DNA is kept, with 51 bases framed from the first base. V ends up 5 bases short and J 1 base short, with an unmatched junction base count of 10. The germline V gene yields SGHTA for CDR1 and FQGNSA for CDR2. Only healthy Caucasian donors were included. Miltenyi CD45RO+ enrichment and human naive T-cell isolation kits were used to isolate memory (CD45RO+) and naive T cells from PBMC. Library creation used 5' RACE. Sequencing used an Illumina HiSeq 2000. A universal primer binding site was added through template switching, and the final cDNA carried a unique molecular identifier so that TCR cDNA molecules could be counted accurately. Specific primers in the conserved constant-segment region were used to synthesize first-strand cDNA for TCR alpha and beta chains. To control for contamination, every cDNA library carried two barcodes: a SMART-Mk sample barcode plus Illumina barcodes. TruSeq adapter sequences along with Illumina sample barcodes were introduced in two successive PCR steps. The Illumina HiSeq platform was used with custom primers to sequence TCR alpha and beta cDNA libraries. Per the original workflow: MiGEC was used to process raw reads and extract unique molecular identifiers, and MiXCR was used to find CDR3 positions. For each individual, recombination models were inferred using an EM algorithm with the repgenHMM and IGoR tools. The analysis of shared clonotypes was done with the tcR package in R, with sharing normalized by the product of cloneset sizes. To study raw recombination free of thymic and clonal selection effects, out-of-frame nonproductive sequences were analyzed. Through fastp at Q25 and MiXCR, TCRdb rebuilt clones from the public reads, retaining in-frame beta chains. CDR3 protein duplicates are merged, each entry listing the most common genes and DNA. TCRdb's processing, not the study's, gives the V and J calls here. The sample profile shows some 240,000 distinct CDR3 sequences; 10% to 13% of them were found once. More than 8.5% of the sample belongs to the ten largest clones.

What the research found in general, with its limitations: Fewer insertions were carried by abundant cord blood beta clonotypes; a weaker similar trend was observed in young adult naive repertoires, while no such trend was observed in memory repertoires. In monozygotic twins, recombination models systematically underestimated out-of-frame TCR alpha sharing, but the models matched the sharing seen between unrelated individuals. Conclusions relied on cross-sectional statistical analysis, since the same donors could not be followed over many years. Compared with coincidental sharing between unrelated individuals, out-of-frame TCR alpha sequences shared between twins had an excess of sequences with low generation probability. Invariant T cells such as MAIT and iNKT could partly confound zero-insertion analyses, although diverse VJ usage argued against such confounding for most clonotypes. In beta out-of-frame sequences, excess twin sharing was weaker, because having fewer shared sequences lowered the signal-to-noise ratio.

Sequenced material: memory T cells sorted from blood. The cell subset or site label corresponds to: CD45RO+ enriched T cells. The TCR originated in a man aged 45-65 years in good health. The V gene is TRBV7-2 and the J gene is TRBJ2-1, with TRBD2 matching 8 junction bases. The bases are TGTGCCAGCAGCCTCGGGAGGGCCTTAGGTTCCTACAATGAGCAGTTCTTC. Its translation is CASSLGRALGSYNEQFF.